The 14 T cell receptor beta chains reported below all come from one sample, sequenced in a study of TIL therapy for anti-PD-1-resistant metastatic lung cancer. The libraries were made with immunoSEQ v3. The data were produced by immunoSEQ multiplex PCR, yet TCRdb's version contains in-frame clones alone and is incomplete. The table shows around 55,000 clones, with approximately 80% occurring only once. As for time point: pre-treatment sample, taken before nivolumab and TIL therapy. Specimen: blood, collected at baseline. These receptors were taken from a person aged 25-85 years with non-small cell lung cancer.

This chain connects TRBV6-5 to TRBJ2-3; D is unclear. This CDR3 is 12 amino acids long. The germline V and J ends were trimmed by 2 bases and 1 base, with 1 base remaining between them. Germline CDR1 reads MNHEY; CDR2 reads SVGAGI. In DNA form, the CDR3 reads TGTGCCAGCAGTTACGGCACAGATACGCAGTATTTT. It encodes CASSYGTDTQYF.

In its sample, this clone was seen once. The V call is TRBV5-1, the J call TRBJ2-5, with D tentatively TRBD2 (5 bases). V was clipped by 4 bases and J by 5 bases, with 18 bases between them. This CDR3 is 15 amino acids long. Germline V lookup: CDR1 SGHRS, CDR2 YFSETQ. The CDR3 is CASSNGLGTVETQYF. The CDR3 region has the DNA TGCGCCAGCAGCAACGGACTGGGTACGGTGGAGACCCAGTACTTC.

The J gene is TRBJ2-2, the V gene TRBV4-3, with TRBD1 matching over 10 bases. V lost 2 bases and J lost 4; bases outside the gene matches: 4. Germline-derived CDR1 and CDR2 are LGHNA and YSLEER. The CDR3 is made up of 16 amino acids. The CDR3 is CASSQRDRGATGELFF. Written as DNA, the CDR3 is TGCGCCAGCAGCCAACGGGACAGGGGCGCCACCGGGGAGCTGTTTTTT.

This clone was observed a few times. The chain uses TRBV15 and TRBJ2-1; TRBD2 agrees at 14 bases. The V and J ends lost 3 bases and 9 bases, in that order; junction bases with no gene match: 4. Germline assignment: CDR1 LNHNV and CDR2 YYDKDF (reference sequence). This CDR3 region has 15 residues. The CDR3 spells CATSRGLAGDGEQFF. The CDR3, as DNA: TGTGCCACCAGCAGGGGACTAGCGGGAGATGGTGAGCAGTTCTTC.

This sequence joins TRBV7-2 and TRBJ2-5, with 7 bases identical to TRBD2. This CDR3 has 15 residues. CDR1 SGHTA and CDR2 FQGNSA come from the germline V gene. Germline trimming cut 4 bases from V and 4 bases from J; bases unmatched to any gene: 9. The DNA for the CDR3 is TGTGCCAGCAGCTCGGGGGGTCTGAAAGGAGAGACCCAGTACTTC. Amino acids: CASSSGGLKGETQYF.

V usage is TRBV11-2 and J usage is TRBJ2-5, with TRBD2 matching 15 bases. Trimming at V came to 5 bases and at J to 1 base, leaving 8 bases not matched to a gene. Germline V gene data show CDR1 as SGHAT and CDR2 as FQNNGV. The CDR3 sequence is 18 residues long. CDR3 in DNA: TGTGCCAGCAGCCAGCCGGGACTAGCGGGGGGATCCCAAGAGACCCAGTACTTC. It codes for CASSQPGLAGGSQETQYF.

V gene TRBV11-2 combines with J gene TRBJ2-1, with D perhaps TRBD2 (5 bases). CDR1 is SGHAT and CDR2 is FQNNGV in the germline V gene. The length of the CDR3 is 13 residues. The V end lost 3 bases, the J end lost 7 bases, and 10 bases lay between the germline ends. CDR3 region: CASSFAGGNEQFF. The DNA of the CDR3 is TGTGCCAGCAGCTTTGCGGGTGGGAATGAGCAGTTCTTC.

CDR3 region: CAISESRGMVNEQYF. The CDR3 DNA follows: TGTGCCATCAGTGAGTCTAGGGGAATGGTGAACGAGCAGTACTTC. The rearrangement uses TRBV10-3 and TRBJ2-7; D perhaps matches TRBD1 (5 bases). Germline-derived CDR1 and CDR2 are ENHRY and SYGVKD. The CDR3 is 15 residues long. With 0 bases removed from V and 5 bases from J, the gap between germline ends came to 14 bases.

This chain links TRBV4-3 with TRBJ1-2, with D uncertain. The germline V and J ends were trimmed by 0 bases and 5 bases, with 13 bases remaining between them. Germline V gives CDR1 LGHNA, CDR2 YSLEER. The CDR3 consists of 15 residues. The CDR3 spells CASSQERAAAYGYTF. In DNA form, the CDR3 reads TGCGCCAGCAGCCAAGAAAGGGCGGCTGCTTATGGCTACACCTTC.

J is TRBJ1-1 and V is TRBV5-1; D perhaps matches TRBD1 (6 bases). In germline, CDR1 is SGHRS, CDR2 YFSETQ. The CDR3 extends over 14 amino acids. Between the trimmed V and J ends, which lost 1 base and 4 bases, there was a span of 11 bases. CDR3 DNA: TGCGCCAGCAGCTTGTACGGGGGCACCACTGAAGCTTTCTTT. Its translation is CASSLYGGTTEAFF.

This clone has only a few counts. The rearrangement joins TRBV10-2 to TRBJ2-1; 7 nucleotides match TRBD2. Trimming cost V 10 bases and J 3 bases; bases outside gene matches: 3. The CDR3 length is 12 residues. Looked up from germline, CDR1 is WSHSY and CDR2 is SAAADI. CDR3 nucleotide sequence: TGCGCCACCTTAGCGGGCTACAATGAGCAGTTCTTC. Its protein product is CATLAGYNEQFF.

The chain is built from TRBV3-1 (or the pseudogene TRBV3-2) and TRBJ2-5, with unresolved D. V was shortened by 0 bases and J by 2 bases, with 10 bases between the two germline ends. The CDR3 consists of 15 residues. CDR1 is LGHDT and CDR2 is YNNKEL in the germline V gene (reference sequence). This CDR3 is CASSQERGVQETQYF. The CDR3 DNA reads TGTGCCAGCAGCCAAGAACGAGGTGTACAAGAGACCCAGTACTTC.

There are a few counts of this clone. The rearrangement uses TRBV6-2 or TRBV6-3 and TRBJ1-5; TRBD1 might be the D (5 bases). The CDR3 consists of 13 residues. Germline V gives CDR1 MNHEY, CDR2 SVGEGT. V was cut by 6 bases and J by 6 bases, with 12 bases left in between. The CDR3 sequence: CASSLTTGQPQHF. The CDR3, as DNA: TGTGCCAGCAGCTTAACCACAGGTCAGCCCCAGCATTTT.

The J gene is TRBJ2-7, the V gene TRBV5-6, with D unresolved. The germline gives CDR1 SGHDT, CDR2 YYEEEE. This CDR3 has 15 amino acids. With 4 bases removed from V and 0 bases from J, the gap between germline ends came to 14 bases. CDR3 amino acids: CASSPTPTSSYEQYF. In DNA form, the CDR3 reads TGTGCCAGCAGCCCCACCCCCACAAGCTCCTACGAGCAGTACTTC.